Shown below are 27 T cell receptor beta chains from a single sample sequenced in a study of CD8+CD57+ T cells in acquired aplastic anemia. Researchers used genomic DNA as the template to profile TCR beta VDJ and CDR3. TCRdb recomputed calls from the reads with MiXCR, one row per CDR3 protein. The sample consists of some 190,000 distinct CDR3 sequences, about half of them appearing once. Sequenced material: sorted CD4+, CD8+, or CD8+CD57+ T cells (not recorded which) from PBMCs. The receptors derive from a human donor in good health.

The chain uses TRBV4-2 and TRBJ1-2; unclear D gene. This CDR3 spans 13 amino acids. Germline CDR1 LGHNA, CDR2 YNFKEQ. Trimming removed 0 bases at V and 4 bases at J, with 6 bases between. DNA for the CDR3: TGTGCCAGCAGCCAAGAGGTCGGCTATGGCTACACCTTC. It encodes CASSQEVGYGYTF.

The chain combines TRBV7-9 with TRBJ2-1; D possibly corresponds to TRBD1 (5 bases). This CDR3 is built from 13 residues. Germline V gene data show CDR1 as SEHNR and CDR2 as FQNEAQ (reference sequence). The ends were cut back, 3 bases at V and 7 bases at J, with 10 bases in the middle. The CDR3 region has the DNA TGTGCCAGCAGCTTTAGGGCAGGGAATGAGCAGTTCTTC. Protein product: CASSFRAGNEQFF.

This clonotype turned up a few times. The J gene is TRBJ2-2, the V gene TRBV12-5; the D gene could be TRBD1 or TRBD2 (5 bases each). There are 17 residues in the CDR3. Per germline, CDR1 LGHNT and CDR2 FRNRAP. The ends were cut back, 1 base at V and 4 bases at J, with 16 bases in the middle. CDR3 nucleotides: TGTGCTAGTGGTTTGGGGATTGGTCCAGGGAGCACCGGGGAGCTGTTTTTT. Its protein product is CASGLGIGPGSTGELFF.

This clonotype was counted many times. CDR3: CASTYRGGSKGGELFF. The CDR3 bases are TGTGCCAGCACCTACCGGGGCGGGAGTAAGGGCGGGGAGCTGTTTTTT. The chain carries TRBV6-1 and TRBJ2-2; 7 bases fit TRBD2. V shed 7 bases, J shed 7 bases, and the junction held 15 bases outside the gene matches. From germline, CDR1 is MNHNS and CDR2 SASEGT. The CDR3 has 16 amino acids.

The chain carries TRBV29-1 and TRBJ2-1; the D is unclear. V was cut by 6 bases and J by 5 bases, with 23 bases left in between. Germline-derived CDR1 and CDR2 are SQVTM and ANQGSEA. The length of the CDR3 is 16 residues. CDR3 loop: CSVKKVPTVFDNEQFF. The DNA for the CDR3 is TGCAGCGTGAAAAAGGTACCGACCGTCTTCGACAATGAGCAGTTCTTC.

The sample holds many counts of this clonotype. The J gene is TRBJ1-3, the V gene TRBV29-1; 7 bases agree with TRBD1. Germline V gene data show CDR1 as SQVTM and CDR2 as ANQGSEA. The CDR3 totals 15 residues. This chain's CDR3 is CRAPGGRQGGNTIYF. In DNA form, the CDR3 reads TGCAGAGCCCCAGGGGGTCGACAGGGTGGAAACACCATATATTTT.

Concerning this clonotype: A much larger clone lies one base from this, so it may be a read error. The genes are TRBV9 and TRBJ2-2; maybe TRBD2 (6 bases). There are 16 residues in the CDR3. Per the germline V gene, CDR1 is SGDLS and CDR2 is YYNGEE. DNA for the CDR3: TGTGCCAGCAGCCCTCTACCGAATACGAACACCGGGGGGCTGTTTTTT. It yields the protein CASSPLPNTNTGGLFF. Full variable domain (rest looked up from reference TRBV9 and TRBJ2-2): DSGVTQTPKHLITATGQRVTLRCSPRSGDLSVYWYQQSLDQGLQFLIQYYNGEERAKGNILERFSAQQFPDLHSELNLSSLELGDSALYFCASSPLPNTNTGGLFFGEGSRLTVL.

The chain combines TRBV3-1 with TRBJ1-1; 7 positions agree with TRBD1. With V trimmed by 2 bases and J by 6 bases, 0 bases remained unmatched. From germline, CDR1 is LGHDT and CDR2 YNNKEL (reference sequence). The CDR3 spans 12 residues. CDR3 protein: CASSQQGAEAFF. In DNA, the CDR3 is TGTGCCAGCAGCCAACAGGGGGCTGAAGCTTTCTTT.

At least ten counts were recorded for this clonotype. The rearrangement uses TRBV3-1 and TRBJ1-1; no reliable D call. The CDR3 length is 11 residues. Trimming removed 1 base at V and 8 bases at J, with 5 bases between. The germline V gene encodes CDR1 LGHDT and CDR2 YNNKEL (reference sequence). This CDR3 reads CASSQVSEAFF. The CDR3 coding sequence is TGTGCCAGCAGCCAAGTGTCGGAAGCTTTCTTT.

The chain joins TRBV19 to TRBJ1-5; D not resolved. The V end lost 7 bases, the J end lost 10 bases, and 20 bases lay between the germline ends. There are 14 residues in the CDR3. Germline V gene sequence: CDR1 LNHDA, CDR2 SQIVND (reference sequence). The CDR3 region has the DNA TGTGCCAGTACTCCAAGGTGGGCAGTGGAACCCCAGCATTTT. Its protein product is CASTPRWAVEPQHF.

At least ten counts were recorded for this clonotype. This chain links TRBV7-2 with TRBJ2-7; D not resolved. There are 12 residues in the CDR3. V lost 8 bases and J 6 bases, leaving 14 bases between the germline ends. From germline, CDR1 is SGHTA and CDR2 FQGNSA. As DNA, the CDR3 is TGTGCCAGCGCTCGAGACGGCGGCGAGCAGTACTTC. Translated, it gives CASARDGGEQYF.

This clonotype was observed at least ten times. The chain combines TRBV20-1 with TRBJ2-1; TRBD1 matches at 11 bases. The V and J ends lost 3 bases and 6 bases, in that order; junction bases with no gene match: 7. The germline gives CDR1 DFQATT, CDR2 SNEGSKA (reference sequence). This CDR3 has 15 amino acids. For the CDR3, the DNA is TGCAGTGCTAGGAGGGGGGGGACAGGGGGCAATGAGCAGTTCTTC. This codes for CSARRGGTGGNEQFF.

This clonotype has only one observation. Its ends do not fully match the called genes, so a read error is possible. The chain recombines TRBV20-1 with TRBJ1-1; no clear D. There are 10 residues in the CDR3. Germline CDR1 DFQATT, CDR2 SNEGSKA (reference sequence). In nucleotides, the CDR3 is TGCAGTGCTCAAGACACTGAAGCTTCCTTT. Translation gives CSAQDTEASF.

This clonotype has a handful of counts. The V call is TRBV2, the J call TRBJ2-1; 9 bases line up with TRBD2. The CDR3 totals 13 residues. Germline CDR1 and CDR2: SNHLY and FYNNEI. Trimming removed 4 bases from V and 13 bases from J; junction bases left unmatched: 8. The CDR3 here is CASSVGAGGQQFF. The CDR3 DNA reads TGTGCCAGCAGTGTGGGAGCGGGGGGCCAACAGTTCTTC.

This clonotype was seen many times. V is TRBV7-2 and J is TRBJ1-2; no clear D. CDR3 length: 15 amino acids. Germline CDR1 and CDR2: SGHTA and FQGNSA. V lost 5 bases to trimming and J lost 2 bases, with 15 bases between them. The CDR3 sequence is CASSHATTENYGYTF. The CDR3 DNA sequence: TGTGCCAGCAGCCACGCAACTACAGAGAACTATGGCTACACCTTC.

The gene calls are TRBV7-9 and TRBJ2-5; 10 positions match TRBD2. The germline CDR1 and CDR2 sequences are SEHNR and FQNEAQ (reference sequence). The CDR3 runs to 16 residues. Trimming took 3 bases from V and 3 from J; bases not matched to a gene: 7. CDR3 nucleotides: TGTGCCAGCAGCTTTAAGATGCTAGCGGGGGAAGAGACCCAGTACTTC. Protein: CASSFKMLAGEETQYF.

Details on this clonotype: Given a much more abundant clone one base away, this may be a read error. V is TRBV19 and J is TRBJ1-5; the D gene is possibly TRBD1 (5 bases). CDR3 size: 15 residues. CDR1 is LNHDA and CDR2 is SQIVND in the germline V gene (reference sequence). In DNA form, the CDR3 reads TGTGCCGGTAGCCCCCCGACAGTTAGCAATCAGCCCCAGCATTTT. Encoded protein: CAGSPPTVSNQPQHF.

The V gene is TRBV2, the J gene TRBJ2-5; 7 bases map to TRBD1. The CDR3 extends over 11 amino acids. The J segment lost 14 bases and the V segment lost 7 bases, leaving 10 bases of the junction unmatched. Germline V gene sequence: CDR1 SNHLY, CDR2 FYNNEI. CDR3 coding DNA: TGTGCCAGCACCGAGGGGGCAGGCCTATACTTC. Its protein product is CASTEGAGLYF.

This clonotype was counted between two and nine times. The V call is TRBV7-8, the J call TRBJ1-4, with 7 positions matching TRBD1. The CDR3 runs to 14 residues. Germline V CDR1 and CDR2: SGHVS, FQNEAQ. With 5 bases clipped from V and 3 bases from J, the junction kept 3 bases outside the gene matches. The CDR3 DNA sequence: TGTGCCAGCAGCGCCGGGACAGCTAATGAAAAACTGTTTTTT. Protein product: CASSAGTANEKLFF.

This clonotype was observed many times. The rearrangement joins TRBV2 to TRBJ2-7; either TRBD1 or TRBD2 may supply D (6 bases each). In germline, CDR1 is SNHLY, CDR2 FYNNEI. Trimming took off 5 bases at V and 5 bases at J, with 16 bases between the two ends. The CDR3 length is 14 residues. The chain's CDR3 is CASSQGTQGNEQYF. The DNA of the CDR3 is TGTGCCAGCAGTCAAGGGACTCAGGGGAACGAGCAGTACTTC.

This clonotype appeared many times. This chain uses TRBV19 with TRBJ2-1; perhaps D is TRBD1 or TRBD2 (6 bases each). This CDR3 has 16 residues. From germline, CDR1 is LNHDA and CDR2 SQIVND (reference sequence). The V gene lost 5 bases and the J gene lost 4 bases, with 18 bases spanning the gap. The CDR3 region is CASSPHKGGTYNEQFF. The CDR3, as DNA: TGTGCCAGTAGTCCTCATAAGGGCGGGACATACAATGAGCAGTTCTTC.

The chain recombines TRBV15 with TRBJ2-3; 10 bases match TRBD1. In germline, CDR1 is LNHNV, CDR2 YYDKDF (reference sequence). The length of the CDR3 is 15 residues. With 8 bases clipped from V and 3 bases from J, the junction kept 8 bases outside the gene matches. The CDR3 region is CATAREGQGTDTQYF. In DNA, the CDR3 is TGTGCCACCGCCAGAGAGGGACAGGGGACAGATACGCAGTATTTT.

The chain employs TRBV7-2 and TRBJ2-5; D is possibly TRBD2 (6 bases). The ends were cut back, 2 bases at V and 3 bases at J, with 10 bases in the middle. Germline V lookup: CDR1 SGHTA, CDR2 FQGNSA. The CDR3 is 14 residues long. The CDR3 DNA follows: TGTGCCAGCAGCTTACTTGGGGGGAAAGAGACCCAGTACTTC. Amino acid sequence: CASSLLGGKETQYF.

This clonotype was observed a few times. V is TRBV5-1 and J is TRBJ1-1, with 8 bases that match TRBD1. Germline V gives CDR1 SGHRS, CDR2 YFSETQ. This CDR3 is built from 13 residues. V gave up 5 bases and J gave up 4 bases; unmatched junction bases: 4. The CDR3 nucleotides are TGCGCCAGCAGAGCTACAGGGGGCACTGAAGCTTTCTTT. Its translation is CASRATGGTEAFF.

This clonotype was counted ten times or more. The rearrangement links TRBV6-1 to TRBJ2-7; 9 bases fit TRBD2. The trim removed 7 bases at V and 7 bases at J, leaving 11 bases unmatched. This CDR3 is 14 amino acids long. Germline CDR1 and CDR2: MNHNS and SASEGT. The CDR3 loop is CASIPSGENREQYF. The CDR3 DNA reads TGTGCCAGCATTCCTAGCGGGGAGAATAGGGAGCAGTACTTC.

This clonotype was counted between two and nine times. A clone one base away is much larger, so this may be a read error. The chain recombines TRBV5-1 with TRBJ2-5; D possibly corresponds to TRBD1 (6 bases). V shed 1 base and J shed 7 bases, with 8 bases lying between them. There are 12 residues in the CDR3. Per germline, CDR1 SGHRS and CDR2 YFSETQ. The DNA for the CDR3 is TGCGCCAGCAGCTTGATAGGGGGGACCCAGTACTTC. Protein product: CASSLIGGTQYF.

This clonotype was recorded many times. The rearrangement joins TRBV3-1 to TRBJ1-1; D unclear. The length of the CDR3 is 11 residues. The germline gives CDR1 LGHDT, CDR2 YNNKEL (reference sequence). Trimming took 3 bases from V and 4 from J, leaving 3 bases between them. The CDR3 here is CASSHSTEAFF. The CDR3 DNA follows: TGTGCCAGCAGCCATTCCACTGAAGCTTTCTTT.